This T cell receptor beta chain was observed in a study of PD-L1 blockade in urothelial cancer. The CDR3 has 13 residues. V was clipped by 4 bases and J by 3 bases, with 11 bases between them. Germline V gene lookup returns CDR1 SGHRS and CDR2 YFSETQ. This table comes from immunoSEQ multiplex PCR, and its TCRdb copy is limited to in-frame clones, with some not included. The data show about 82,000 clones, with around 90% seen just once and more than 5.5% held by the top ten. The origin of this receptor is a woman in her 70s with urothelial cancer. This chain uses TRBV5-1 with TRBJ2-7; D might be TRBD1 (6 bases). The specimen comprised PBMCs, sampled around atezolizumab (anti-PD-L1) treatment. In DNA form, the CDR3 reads TGCGCCAGCAGCACCGGGACACTCTACGAGCAGTACTTC. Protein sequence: CASSTGTLYEQYF.